This T cell receptor (beta chain) was profiled in a study of CD8 T cells in ankylosing spondylitis. Study-level points and caveats: Reports say disease-linked clones showed up significantly more in matched ankylosing spondylitis synovial fluid. Ankylosing spondylitis blood appeared to carry a characteristic TCR beta motif of fewer than 10 highly homologous variants. CD8+ by phenotype, disease-linked clones were relatively rare in peripheral blood.

The CDR3 sequence is 14 residues long. Germline-derived CDR1 and CDR2 are SGHVS and FQNEAQ. With V trimmed by 3 bases and J by 3 bases, 3 bases remained unmatched. Quantitative 5'-RACE with molecular barcodes produced the TCR beta libraries. TCRdb fed the 5' RACE reads into MiXCR, producing one record per CDR3 protein. The table records 350,000 or so distinct CDR3 sequences, under 14% of them present only once. The table lists this clonotype with many counts. The antigen remains unidentified. The TCR comes from a female donor with ankylosing spondylitis or in good health (not recorded which). The rearrangement uses TRBV7-8 and TRBJ2-3; 7 positions match TRBD2. The specimen sequenced was blood, either unsorted or a sorted T cell fraction (not recorded which). CDR3 protein: CASSFSSGTDTQYF. In DNA, the CDR3 is TGTGCCAGCAGCTTCAGTAGCGGGACAGATACGCAGTATTTT.